The sequence of this TCR beta chain was determined in a study of T-cell reconstitution after alpha-beta-depleted transplantation in children. Study findings and constraints: Expanded graft clones, several hundred of them, were reportedly the source of alpha-beta T cells about two months after transplant. A year had passed since transplant, and T-cell counts and diversity by then came mostly from newly produced T cells. Surviving recipient T cells and thymic progenitors accounted for the high day-60 TCRbeta diversity observed in some patients.

With 2 bases clipped from V and 3 bases from J, the junction kept 7 bases outside the gene matches. Germline loops: CDR1 KGHDR, CDR2 SFDVKD. The CDR3 covers 17 residues. It was with unique molecular identifiers that the TCRbeta library was prepared. Each CDR3 protein gets one entry after TCRdb re-called the PCR reads with MiXCR. This sample yields around 180,000 distinct CDR3 sequences, of which around 10% are seen a single time; 13% belongs to the top ten. Comment on this clonotype: Its specificity is unknown.

The source material was PBMCs, sampled before TCRalphabeta/CD19-depleted stem cell transplant. The source of this sequence is a boy between 2 and 10 years old with acute myeloid leukemia, due to receive a stem cell transplant. This chain links TRBV24-1 with TRBJ2-1; TRBD1 matches 9 bases. The CDR3 reads CATSDSYGTGYYNEQFF. For the CDR3, the DNA is TGTGCCACCAGTGATTCCTACGGGACAGGGTACTACAATGAGCAGTTCTTC.